The T cell receptor beta chain described here comes from a study of blood T cells in healthy people across ages. At the level of the study: Template-switching capture recovered about one barcoded beta molecule per two T cells.

It was with a sample-barcoded 5' primer and a J-beta primer mix that a second PCR of roughly 6 to 12 cycles was run. Individual samples furnished no less than 3 million CDR3-containing paired-end reads apiece. TCRdb re-called the 5' RACE reads through MiXCR, storing one row per CDR3 protein. Among 920,000 or so distinct CDR3 sequences listed, 45% were seen once. Peripheral blood samples of around 11 milliliters were drawn from each donor. The receptor's source is a woman aged 60-70 years in good health. Sequencing was carried out using blood.

Here the CDR3 DNA reads TGCGCCAGCAGCTCCGGACAGAGACCTTCTAACTATGGCTACACCTTC. It specifies CASSSGQRPSNYGYTF. The V and J genes are TRBV5-1 and TRBJ1-2; D may be TRBD1 (6 bases). Germline CDR1 and CDR2: SGHRS and YFSETQ. The germline V and J ends were trimmed by 3 bases and 0 bases, with 15 bases remaining between them. The CDR3 runs 16 residues. Together with reference TRBV5-1 and TRBJ1-2, the CDR3 gives the full variable domain: KAGVTQTPRYLIKTRGQQVTLSCSPISGHRSVSWYQQTPGQGLQFLFEYFSETQRNKGNFPGRFSGRQFSNSRSEMNVSTLELGDSALYLCASSSGQRPSNYGYTFGSGTRLTVV.